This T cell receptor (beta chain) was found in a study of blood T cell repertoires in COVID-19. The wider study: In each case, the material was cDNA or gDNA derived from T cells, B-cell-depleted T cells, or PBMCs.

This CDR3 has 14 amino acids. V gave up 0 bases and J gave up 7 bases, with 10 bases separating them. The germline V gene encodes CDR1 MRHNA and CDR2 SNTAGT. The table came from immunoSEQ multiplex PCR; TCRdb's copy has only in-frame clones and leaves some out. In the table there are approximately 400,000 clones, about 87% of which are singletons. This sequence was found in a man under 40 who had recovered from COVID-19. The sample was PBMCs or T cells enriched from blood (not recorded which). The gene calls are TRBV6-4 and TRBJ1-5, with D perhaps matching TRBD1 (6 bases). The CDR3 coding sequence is TGTGCCAGCAGTGACTCCGGACAGCAACAGCCCCAGCATTTT. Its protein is CASSDSGQQQPQHF.